Presented here are 24 T cell receptor beta chains from one specimen sequenced in a study of blood T cell repertoires in COVID-19. The table came from immunoSEQ multiplex PCR; TCRdb's copy has only in-frame clones and leaves some out. The data show tens of thousands of clones, roughly 70% seen once. The sample was peripheral blood. The receptors come from a man in his 70s with COVID-19, enrolled during active disease.

This chain links TRBV24-1 with TRBJ2-7; 9 bases are a match to TRBD1. Looked up from germline, CDR1 is KGHDR and CDR2 is SFDVKD. Unmatched junction bases numbered 8, after V lost 3 bases and J lost 3 bases. CDR3 size: 16 residues. CDR3: CATSDTGTGFVYEQYF. The CDR3 DNA sequence: TGTGCCACCAGTGATACCGGGACAGGGTTTGTCTACGAGCAGTACTTC.

The J gene is TRBJ2-7, the V gene TRBV7-8; 7 bases line up with TRBD1. V gave up 5 bases and J gave up 0 bases; unmatched junction bases: 4. The CDR3 runs 14 residues. The V gene's germline CDR1 is SGHVS and CDR2 FQNEAQ. As DNA, the CDR3 is TGTGCCAGCAGCCCTCGGGACAGCTCCTACGAGCAGTACTTC. Residues: CASSPRDSSYEQYF. The entire variable domain, with the rest obtained from reference TRBV7-8 and TRBJ2-7, is as follows: GAGVSQSPRYKVAKRGQDVALRCDPISGHVSLFWYQQALGQGPEFLTYFQNEAQLDKSGLPSDRFFAERPEGSVSTLKIQRTQQEDSAVYLCASSPRDSSYEQYFGPGTRLTVT.

The chain links TRBV11-1 to TRBJ1-4; D is undetermined. Trimming cost V 5 bases and J 4 bases, with 11 bases left between them. Germline values: CDR1 SGHAT, CDR2 FQDESV (reference sequence). The CDR3 loop spans 14 amino acids. CDR3 nucleotides: TGTGCCAGCAGCGGCGAGGGTAGTAATGAAAAACTGTTTTTT. The encoded protein is CASSGEGSNEKLFF.

This clone was observed a handful of times. CDR3 protein: CASSVKRGGNLYNEQFF. DNA for the CDR3: TGTGCCAGCAGCGTAAAACGGGGGGGAAACCTTTACAATGAGCAGTTCTTC. The rearrangement joins TRBV9 to TRBJ2-1; 8 nucleotides match TRBD2. This CDR3 spans 17 amino acids. With 1 base clipped from V and 4 bases from J, the junction kept 10 bases outside the gene matches. Germline assignment: CDR1 SGDLS and CDR2 YYNGEE.

The chain employs TRBV9 and TRBJ2-3; 10 bases map to TRBD2. The CDR3 loop spans 15 amino acids. Germline CDR1 and CDR2: SGDLS and YYNGEE. J gave up 6 bases and V 4 bases, and 8 bases lay outside the gene matches. The CDR3 here is CASSQSGGAGDTQYF. The DNA of the CDR3 is TGTGCCAGCAGCCAAAGCGGGGGGGCTGGGGATACGCAGTATTTT.

V and J are TRBV7-2 and TRBJ1-2; D is unclear. CDR3 length equals 12 residues. Trimming removed 8 bases from V and 0 bases from J, with 7 bases in between. Germline V gene lookup returns CDR1 SGHTA and CDR2 FQGNSA. DNA for the CDR3: TGTGCCAGCCGCGAAACTAACTATGGCTACACCTTC. It translates to CASRETNYGYTF.

Written as DNA, the CDR3 is TGCAGCGTCGCGGACAGGGGGTATGGCTACACCTTC. It is translated as CSVADRGYGYTF. V and J are TRBV29-1 and TRBJ1-2, with TRBD1 matching over 10 bases. The V and J ends lost 6 bases and 5 bases, in that order; junction bases with no gene match: 3. Per the germline V gene, CDR1 is SQVTM and CDR2 is ANQGSEA. The CDR3 has 12 amino acids.

CDR3 loop: CAISGTGGSNQPQHF. DNA of the CDR3: TGTGCCATCAGTGGCACGGGGGGGAGCAATCAGCCCCAGCATTTT. The genes are TRBV10-3 and TRBJ1-5, with D possibly being TRBD1 (5 bases). The CDR3 extends over 15 amino acids. Trimming left V 4 bases short and J 1 base short, with 11 bases between. Germline CDR1 ENHRY, CDR2 SYGVKD.

The CDR3, as DNA: TGCGCCAGCAGCCCTGGGGGGGAGCCAGCGCAGTATTTT. Protein sequence: CASSPGGEPAQYF. This rearrangement joins TRBV5-1 to TRBJ2-3, with 7 bases aligning to TRBD2. This CDR3 has 13 residues. V was pared by 4 bases and J by 10 bases, with 9 bases of the junction left unmatched. Germline V lookup: CDR1 SGHRS, CDR2 YFSETQ.

This chain links TRBV10-3 with TRBJ2-2; D might be TRBD2 (5 bases). The CDR3 contains 14 residues. Germline V CDR1 and CDR2: ENHRY, SYGVKD. The V and J ends lost 4 bases and 6 bases respectively, with 12 bases between them. The DNA of the CDR3 is TGTGCCATCAGTGTCGGTATGCGGGCCGGGGAGCTGTTTTTT. It specifies CAISVGMRAGELFF.

The chain recombines TRBV7-3 with TRBJ1-2; D is unclear. The CDR3 runs 14 residues. Trimming cost V 3 bases and J 5 bases, with 13 bases left between them. Germline V gene sequence: CDR1 SGHTA, CDR2 FQGTGA. The CDR3 here is CASSFPGAGYGYTF. CDR3 coding DNA: TGTGCCAGCAGCTTCCCAGGCGCGGGGTATGGCTACACCTTC.

V gene TRBV27 combines with J gene TRBJ1-1; 8 bases match TRBD1. V was clipped by 8 bases and J by 7 bases; unmatched bases: 9. CDR1 is MNHEY, CDR2 SMNVEV, per germline (reference sequence). There are 13 residues in the CDR3. The CDR3 DNA is TGTGCCAGCCGGAGGACAGGGAATGTTGAAGCTTTCTTT. This sequence encodes CASRRTGNVEAFF.

The chain joins TRBV6-5 to TRBJ2-7; 8 bases fit TRBD2. This CDR3 comprises 13 residues. V dropped 7 bases and J dropped 5; count of bases not matched to a gene: 7. CDR1 and CDR2 (germline): MNHEY, SVGAGI. In DNA form, the CDR3 reads TGTGCCAGCAATCCCGGGGGGGAGAACGAGCAGTACTTC. It specifies CASNPGGENEQYF.

The V gene is TRBV12-3 or TRBV12-4, the J gene TRBJ2-7, with D perhaps TRBD2 (5 bases). V was trimmed by 6 bases and J by 5 bases, leaving 14 bases between them. This CDR3 comprises 13 residues. The CDR3 nucleotides read TGTGCCAGCAGGCGGGTCCCCTTTGACGAGCAGTACTTC. As protein: CASRRVPFDEQYF.

The CDR3 reads CASIPGTGYNSPLHF. Here the CDR3 DNA reads TGTGCCAGCATCCCCGGGACAGGGTATAATTCACCCCTCCACTTT. The genes are TRBV28 and TRBJ1-6; 9 bases line up with TRBD1. CDR1 and CDR2 from the germline V gene are MDHEN and SYDVKM. With V trimmed by 7 bases and J by 4 bases, 5 bases remained unmatched. This CDR3 contains 15 residues.

This clone has a single count. The chain is built from TRBV7-2 and TRBJ1-5; no clear D. This CDR3 region has 18 residues. CDR1 is SGHTA and CDR2 is FQGNSA in the germline V gene. V was cut by 1 base and J by 0 bases, with 16 bases left in between. In DNA form, the CDR3 reads TGTGCCAGCAGCTTAGGGAATATGGCAGGATATAGCAATCAGCCCCAGCATTTT. This sequence encodes CASSLGNMAGYSNQPQHF.

This clone has only one observation. J is TRBJ1-2 and V is TRBV11-2; a weak D match, TRBD1 (5 bases). This CDR3 contains 13 residues. V lost 2 bases to trimming and J lost 4 bases, with 8 bases between them. The germline gives CDR1 SGHAT, CDR2 FQNNGV. Here the CDR3 DNA reads TGTGCCAGCAGCTTAAGGGGTGGCTATGGCTACACCTTC. Protein: CASSLRGGYGYTF.

This clone was observed a handful of times. The V gene is TRBV25-1, the J gene TRBJ1-3; no clear D. Germline CDR1 MGHDK, CDR2 SYGVNS. CDR3 length equals 12 residues. Trimming pared 4 bases from V and 4 bases from J, leaving 5 bases between. The CDR3 here is CASSGEGNTIYF. The CDR3 nucleotides read TGTGCCAGCAGTGGAGAGGGAAACACCATATATTTT.

This clone was detected only a few times. The genes are TRBV24-1 and TRBJ1-5; TRBD1 is a possible D gene (6 bases). This CDR3 has 16 residues. V dropped 3 bases and J dropped 6 bases, with 17 bases sitting between them. Germline V lookup: CDR1 KGHDR, CDR2 SFDVKD. The CDR3 here is CATSDGGHWKSQPQHF. The DNA of the CDR3 is TGTGCCACCAGTGATGGGGGACACTGGAAGAGTCAGCCCCAGCATTTT.

This clone was picked up a small number of times. This chain uses TRBV12-3 or TRBV12-4 with TRBJ2-7, with a weak D call TRBD1 (5 bases). The CDR3 has 11 residues. V lost 6 bases and J lost 7, with 10 bases in between. The CDR3 DNA reads as TGTGCCAGCAGCCGGGCAGGGGAGCAGTACTTC. Protein: CASSRAGEQYF.

The chain has TRBV3-1 (or the pseudogene TRBV3-2) and TRBJ2-1, with D perhaps matching TRBD1 (6 bases). This CDR3 has 13 residues. Between the trimmed V and J ends, which lost 5 bases and 7 bases, there was a span of 12 bases. The germline CDR1 and CDR2 sequences are LGHDT and YNNKEL (reference sequence). Here the CDR3 DNA reads TGTGCCAGCAGCACGAGGGGGAATAATGAGCAGTTCTTC. Encoded protein: CASSTRGNNEQFF.

This clone occurred a few times. The chain carries TRBV11-2 and TRBJ2-7, with TRBD1 matching over 8 bases. Germline trimming cut 3 bases from V and 2 bases from J; bases unmatched to any gene: 6. CDR1 SGHAT and CDR2 FQNNGV come from the germline V gene. The CDR3 contains 15 residues. The chain's CDR3 is CASSFSDRGTYEQYF. CDR3 DNA: TGTGCCAGCAGCTTTTCCGACAGGGGCACCTACGAGCAGTACTTC.

The chain combines TRBV12-3 or TRBV12-4 with TRBJ1-1; D possibly corresponds to TRBD1 (5 bases). Deletions cut 8 bases from V and 5 bases from J, with 15 bases between. The CDR3 has 13 residues. The CDR3 region has the DNA TGTGCCAGCCTCCCCCAGGGTTATACTGAAGCTTTCTTT. It yields the protein CASLPQGYTEAFF.

This chain connects TRBV4-2 to TRBJ1-3; D gene uncertain. This CDR3 is 15 amino acids long. Germline V gene sequence: CDR1 LGHNA, CDR2 YNFKEQ. Trimming pared 4 bases from V and 0 bases from J, leaving 10 bases between. The CDR3 sequence is CASSRRSTSGNTIYF. CDR3 nucleotides: TGTGCCAGCAGCCGGAGGAGCACCTCTGGAAACACCATATATTTT.